Shown below are 21 T cell receptor beta chains from a single sample sequenced in a study of T cell responses to AZD1222 COVID-19 vaccine. Using immunoSEQ multiplex PCR, the repertoire was profiled, and TCRdb retains in-frame clones only, with some absent. The top ten clones hold 3.5% to 4.5% of a sample with about 170,000 clones, 70% to 90% of them seen once. The sample consisted of peripheral blood, taken 28 days after the second dose of the MenACWY control vaccine. These receptors were taken from an adult who received the MenACWY meningococcal vaccine as a control.

The chain links TRBV5-1 to TRBJ2-3; 9 bases are a match to TRBD2. The germline V gene encodes CDR1 SGHRS and CDR2 YFSETQ. This CDR3 region has 14 residues. Trimming at V came to 6 bases and at J to 1 base, leaving 3 bases not matched to a gene. Written as DNA, the CDR3 is TGCGCCAGCATCTTAGCGGGAGGCACAGATACGCAGTATTTT. Protein sequence: CASILAGGTDTQYF.

This chain connects TRBV28 to TRBJ2-5, with D perhaps TRBD2 (5 bases). Germline V gives CDR1 MDHEN, CDR2 SYDVKM. The CDR3 is 14 residues long. The V end was cut by 5 bases, the J end by 4 bases, with 14 bases between. The CDR3 region is CASSGPYEGETQYF. The CDR3 bases are TGTGCCAGCAGTGGGCCCTACGAGGGAGAGACCCAGTACTTC.

The genes are TRBV30 and TRBJ1-3; no clear D gene. V lost 4 bases and J lost 0, with 10 bases in between. Germline CDR1 reads GTSNPN; CDR2 reads SVGIG (reference sequence). This CDR3 comprises 14 residues. CDR3: CAWKKGSSGNTIYF. The CDR3, as DNA: TGTGCCTGGAAGAAGGGATCCTCTGGAAACACCATATATTTT.

This clone was found once. This chain uses TRBV5-1 with TRBJ1-1; no reliable D call. The CDR3 length is 15 residues. CDR1 and CDR2 (germline): SGHRS, YFSETQ. V was cut by 1 base and J by 1 base, with 11 bases left in between. The CDR3 spells CASSLLTGSNTEAFF. CDR3 DNA sequence: TGCGCCAGCAGCTTGTTGACTGGGTCGAACACTGAAGCTTTCTTT. The full variable domain, in which reference TRBV5-1 and TRBJ1-1 provide the parts outside the CDR3, is KAGVTQTPRYLIKTRGQQVTLSCSPISGHRSVSWYQQTPGQGLQFLFEYFSETQRNKGNFPGRFSGRQFSNSRSEMNVSTLELGDSALYLCASSLLTGSNTEAFFGQGTRLTVV.

The sample holds one count of this clone. This chain links TRBV6-6 with TRBJ1-1; D is uncertain. The V end lost 6 bases, the J end lost 11 bases, and 25 bases lay between the germline ends. The CDR3 is 15 amino acids. From germline, CDR1 is MNHNY and CDR2 SVGAGI (reference sequence). Here the CDR3 DNA reads TGTGCCAGCAGCCTCATGACACGTACCCCTGCGGCCGCTTTCTTT. Translation gives CASSLMTRTPAAAFF.

This clone has more than one count but fewer than ten. The chain is built from TRBV10-3 and TRBJ1-1; D gene ambiguous. Germline V CDR1 and CDR2: ENHRY, SYGVKD. Trimming removed 10 bases from V and 5 bases from J, with 8 bases in between. The CDR3 extends over 10 amino acids. CDR3 region: CATWGTEAFF. The CDR3 DNA reads as TGTGCCACCTGGGGAACTGAAGCTTTCTTT.

This clone came up a few times. This chain joins TRBV27 and TRBJ1-1; TRBD1 aligns across 7 bases. The V gene end was trimmed by 8 bases and the J gene end by 4 bases; junction bases not matched to a gene: 4. The V gene's germline CDR1 is MNHEY and CDR2 SMNVEV (reference sequence). The CDR3 is made up of 12 amino acids. CDR3 sequence reads: CASGGDSTEAFF. The CDR3 DNA reads as TGTGCCAGCGGGGGGGACAGCACTGAAGCTTTCTTT.

V is TRBV7-2 and J is TRBJ1-5; no clear D. In germline, CDR1 is SGHTA, CDR2 FQGNSA. This CDR3 is built from 15 residues. V was shortened by 3 bases and J by 4 bases, with 13 bases between the two germline ends. CDR3 amino acids: CASSLEAGLNQPQHF. For the CDR3, the DNA is TGTGCCAGCAGCTTGGAAGCGGGCCTGAATCAGCCCCAGCATTTT.

The chain joins TRBV6-6 to TRBJ1-6; no clear D. The germline V gene has CDR1 MNHNY and CDR2 SVGAGI (reference sequence). Trimming took off 6 bases at V and 12 bases at J, with 9 bases between the two ends. This CDR3 spans 11 amino acids. The CDR3 loop reads CASRGSEPLHF. The CDR3 nucleotides are TGTGCCAGCAGGGGCTCGGAACCCCTCCACTTT.

The chain employs TRBV6-5 and TRBJ1-2, with 10 bases fitting TRBD1. Looked up from germline, CDR1 is MNHEY and CDR2 is SVGAGI. CDR3 length: 15 residues. The V gene end was trimmed by 6 bases and the J gene end by 2 bases; junction bases not matched to a gene: 6. The CDR3 region has the DNA TGTGCCAGCAGACCCCCGGGACAGGGGAACTATGGCTACACCTTC. It codes for CASRPPGQGNYGYTF.

The V call is TRBV27, the J call TRBJ1-4, with 7 bases fitting TRBD1. This CDR3 spans 15 amino acids. Germline CDR1 and CDR2: MNHEY and SMNVEV (reference sequence). V trimming: 3 bases; J trimming: 3 bases; junction bases outside the gene matches: 4. The CDR3 bases are TGTGCCAGCAGTTTCAAGGGGGCGGCTAATGAAAAACTGTTTTTT. The encoded protein is CASSFKGAANEKLFF.

The rearrangement joins TRBV29-1 to TRBJ1-3; unclear D gene. This CDR3 is 13 amino acids long. Germline CDR1 reads SQVTM; CDR2 reads ANQGSEA. Deletions cut 4 bases from V and 6 bases from J, with 13 bases between. The CDR3 DNA sequence: TGCAGCGTTGTGGATACCCTATTAAACACCATATATTTT. Protein product: CSVVDTLLNTIYF. Looking up the rest from reference TRBV29-1 and TRBJ1-3 gives the full variable domain: SAVISQKPSRDICQRGTSLTIQCQVDSQVTMMFWYRQQPGQSLTLIATANQGSEATYESGFVIDKFPISRPNLTFSTLTVSNMSPEDSSIYLCSVVDTLLNTIYFGEGSWLTVV.

The chain is built from TRBV3-1 (or the pseudogene TRBV3-2) and TRBJ2-1; 9 nucleotides line up with TRBD2. Per the germline V gene, CDR1 is LGHDT and CDR2 is YNNKEL (reference sequence). The CDR3 sequence is 17 residues long. The V segment lost 1 base and the J segment 7 bases; nucleotides outside the gene matches: 11. DNA of the CDR3: TGTGCCAGCAGCCAAGTCACGCGGGAGGGGAGTGGGAATGAGCAGTTCTTC. The encoded protein is CASSQVTREGSGNEQFF.

This clone was seen only once. The V and J genes are TRBV7-2 and TRBJ1-5; D may be TRBD1 (5 bases). V lost 3 bases and J lost 5, with 8 bases in between. Germline V gene data show CDR1 as SGHTA and CDR2 as FQGNSA. The length of the CDR3 is 13 residues. The DNA for the CDR3 is TGTGCCAGCAGCTTCGGGGCTCATCAGCCCCAGCATTTT. It codes for CASSFGAHQPQHF.

This clone occurred once. The chain links TRBV19 to TRBJ1-6, with D perhaps matching TRBD1 (6 bases). CDR1 LNHDA and CDR2 SQIVND come from the germline V gene (reference sequence). V was cut by 6 bases and J by 6 bases, with 12 bases left in between. CDR3 length equals 14 residues. In DNA form, the CDR3 reads TGTGCCAGTAGCTCGACAGGAGGTAATTCACCCCTCCACTTT. Amino acid sequence: CASSSTGGNSPLHF.

V and J are TRBV7-2 and TRBJ1-2, with 9 bases aligning to TRBD1. The J segment lost 7 bases and the V segment lost 0 bases, leaving 6 bases of the junction unmatched. The CDR3 extends over 15 amino acids. CDR1 is SGHTA, CDR2 FQGNSA, per germline. The CDR3 DNA is TGTGCCAGCAGCTTAGCGGGACAGGGACTCGGTGGCTACACCTTC. This translates into CASSLAGQGLGGYTF. The complete variable domain, with remaining parts taken from reference TRBV7-2 and TRBJ1-2, reads GAGVSQSPSNKVTEKGKDVELRCDPISGHTALYWYRQSLGQGLEFLIYFQGNSAPDKSGLPSDRFSAERTGGSVSTLTIQRTQQEDSAVYLCASSLAGQGLGGYTFGSGTRLTVV.

V is TRBV28 and J is TRBJ2-7; D is unclear. Trimming pared 7 bases from V and 4 bases from J, leaving 11 bases between. The germline CDR1 and CDR2 sequences are MDHEN and SYDVKM. This CDR3 has 12 amino acids. The CDR3: CASTSGIYEQYF. The CDR3 DNA is TGTGCCAGCACCTCGGGTATTTACGAGCAGTACTTC.

V gene TRBV4-3 combines with J gene TRBJ1-4; tentatively, D is TRBD1 (5 bases). Trimming removed 0 bases at V and 8 bases at J, with 7 bases between. This CDR3 is 13 amino acids long. The germline V gene has CDR1 LGHNA and CDR2 YSLEER. CDR3 in amino acids: CASSQDEGEKLFF. The DNA for the CDR3 is TGCGCCAGCAGCCAAGATGAGGGGGAAAAACTGTTTTTT.

V usage is TRBV6-5 and J usage is TRBJ1-6; TRBD1 is a possible D gene (5 bases). Germline CDR1 reads MNHEY; CDR2 reads SVGAGI. The CDR3 spans 15 residues. Deletions cut 4 bases from V and 2 bases from J, with 9 bases between. CDR3 nucleotide sequence: TGTGCCAGCAGTTGGGAGGGGCCCTATAATTCACCCCTCCACTTT. It is translated as CASSWEGPYNSPLHF.

The chain carries TRBV7-9 and TRBJ1-5; D not resolved. Trimming removed 5 bases from V and 9 bases from J, with 11 bases in between. This CDR3 has 12 amino acids. The V gene's germline CDR1 is SEHNR and CDR2 FQNEAQ (reference sequence). The CDR3 loop reads CASSTQGRPQHF. The CDR3 nucleotides are TGTGCCAGCAGCACCCAAGGACGGCCCCAGCATTTT.

The chain links TRBV28 to TRBJ1-5; D uncertain. The CDR3 spans 12 residues. CDR1 is MDHEN and CDR2 is SYDVKM in the germline V gene. Between the trimmed V and J ends, which lost 5 bases and 5 bases, there was a span of 7 bases. The chain's CDR3 is CASSGPDQPQHF. CDR3 nucleotides: TGTGCCAGCAGTGGCCCCGATCAGCCCCAGCATTTT.